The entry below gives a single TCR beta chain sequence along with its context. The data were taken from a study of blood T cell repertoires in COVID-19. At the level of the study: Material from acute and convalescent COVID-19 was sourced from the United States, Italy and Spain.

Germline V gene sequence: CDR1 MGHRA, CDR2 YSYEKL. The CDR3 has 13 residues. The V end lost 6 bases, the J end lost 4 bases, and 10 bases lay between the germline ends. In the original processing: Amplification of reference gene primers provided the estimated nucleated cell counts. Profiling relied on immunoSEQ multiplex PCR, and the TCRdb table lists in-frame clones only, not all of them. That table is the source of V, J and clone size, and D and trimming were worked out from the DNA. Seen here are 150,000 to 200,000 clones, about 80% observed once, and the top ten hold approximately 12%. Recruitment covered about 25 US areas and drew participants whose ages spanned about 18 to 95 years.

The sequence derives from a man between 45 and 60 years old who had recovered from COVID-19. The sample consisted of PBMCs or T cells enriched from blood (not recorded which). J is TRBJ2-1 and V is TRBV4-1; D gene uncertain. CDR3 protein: CASSPMTYNEQFF. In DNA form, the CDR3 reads TGCGCCAGCAGTCCTATGACATACAATGAGCAGTTCTTC.